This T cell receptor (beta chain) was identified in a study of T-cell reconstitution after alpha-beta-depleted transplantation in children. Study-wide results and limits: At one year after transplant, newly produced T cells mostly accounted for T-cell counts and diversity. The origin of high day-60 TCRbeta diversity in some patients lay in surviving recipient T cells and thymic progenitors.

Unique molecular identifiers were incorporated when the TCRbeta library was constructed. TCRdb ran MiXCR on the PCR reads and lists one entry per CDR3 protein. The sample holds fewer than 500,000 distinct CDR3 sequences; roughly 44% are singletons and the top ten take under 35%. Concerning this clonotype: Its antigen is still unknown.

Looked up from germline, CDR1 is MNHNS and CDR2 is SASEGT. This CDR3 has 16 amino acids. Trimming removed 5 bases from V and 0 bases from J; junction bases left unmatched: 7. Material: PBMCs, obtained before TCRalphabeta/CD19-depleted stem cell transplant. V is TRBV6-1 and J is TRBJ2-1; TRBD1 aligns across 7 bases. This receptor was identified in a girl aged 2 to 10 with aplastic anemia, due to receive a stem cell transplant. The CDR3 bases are TGTGCCAGCAGTCGGTTCAGGGGGACCTCCTACAATGAGCAGTTCTTC. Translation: CASSRFRGTSYNEQFF.